The 15 T cell receptor beta chains given below trace back to one sample, sequenced in a study of blood T cell repertoires in COVID-19. Libraries were prepared by immunoSEQ multiplex PCR; TCRdb keeps only in-frame clonotypes and omits some of them. The repertoire holds fewer than 350,000 clones, with 85% as singletons. Sequencing was done on a sample of PBMCs or T cells enriched from blood (not recorded which). These receptors were obtained from a woman in her forties or fifties who had recovered from COVID-19.

J is TRBJ2-5 and V is TRBV11-2, with a weak D call TRBD2 (5 bases). This CDR3 contains 13 residues. Germline loops: CDR1 SGHAT, CDR2 FQNNGV. Trimming took off 3 bases at V and 3 bases at J, with 8 bases between the two ends. In DNA, the CDR3 is TGTGCCAGCAGCTTCGCCGGGAAAGAGACCCAGTACTTC. Amino acids: CASSFAGKETQYF.

The V and J genes are TRBV7-2 and TRBJ1-2, with 9 bases aligning to TRBD1. CDR1 is SGHTA and CDR2 is FQGNSA in the germline V gene. V lost 5 bases and J lost 8; bases outside the gene matches: 15. The CDR3 has 16 residues. Written as DNA, the CDR3 is TGTGCCAGCAGCCCCGTGGGGGGAACAGGGGGCGGAGGCTACACCTTC. This gives the protein CASSPVGGTGGGGYTF.

The rearrangement links TRBV7-2 to TRBJ2-3, with 8 bases matching TRBD2. The J segment lost 2 bases and the V segment lost 6 bases, leaving 10 bases of the junction unmatched. CDR1 is SGHTA, CDR2 FQGNSA, per germline. This CDR3 has 16 residues. The CDR3 DNA sequence: TGTGCCAGCAGTTTACGCGGGACTAGACCCACAGATACGCAGTATTTT. It encodes CASSLRGTRPTDTQYF.

The chain joins TRBV28 to TRBJ2-3; tentatively, D is TRBD2 (6 bases). The CDR3 is made up of 17 amino acids. Germline V lookup: CDR1 MDHEN, CDR2 SYDVKM. Between the trimmed V and J ends, which lost 1 base and 3 bases, there was a span of 17 bases. CDR3 nucleotides: TGTGCCAGCAGTTTATTTTCTTTGCGGGGTTCGACAGATACGCAGTATTTT. This translates into CASSLFSLRGSTDTQYF.

The rearrangement joins TRBV7-8 to TRBJ1-5; 8 bases match TRBD1. This CDR3 has 16 amino acids. The trim removed 5 bases at V and 4 bases at J, leaving 10 bases unmatched. Germline CDR1 SGHVS, CDR2 FQNEAQ. The CDR3 sequence is CASSAQQGASNQPQHF. DNA of the CDR3: TGTGCCAGCAGCGCGCAGCAGGGGGCTTCAAATCAGCCCCAGCATTTT.

This clone was detected only a few times. The rearrangement uses TRBV24-1 and TRBJ1-5; tentative D call: TRBD1 (5 bases). Germline V gene lookup returns CDR1 KGHDR and CDR2 SFDVKD. The CDR3 is 15 residues long. The V and J ends lost 9 bases and 0 bases respectively, with 14 bases between them. CDR3: CATQAGFGSNQPQHF. CDR3 bases: TGTGCCACCCAGGCAGGGTTTGGTAGCAATCAGCCCCAGCATTTT.

To note about this clone: This CDR3 is also generated by other DNA sequences in the sample. This chain connects TRBV6-5 to TRBJ2-1; D unresolved. The CDR3 totals 13 residues. Germline lookup yields CDR1 MNHEY and CDR2 SVGAGI. The V end was cut by 0 bases, the J end by 4 bases, with 4 bases between. CDR3 sequence reads: CASSYSSYNEQFF. The DNA for the CDR3 is TGTGCCAGCAGTTACTCGAGTTACAATGAGCAGTTCTTC.

The chain joins TRBV4-1 to TRBJ2-3; weak D call: TRBD1 (7 bases). This CDR3 has 17 amino acids. The V end lost 4 bases, the J end lost 0 bases, and 17 bases lay between the germline ends. CDR1 is MGHRA, CDR2 YSYEKL, per germline. Here the CDR3 reads CASSLRGGGDSTDTQYF. The CDR3 DNA follows: TGCGCCAGCAGCCTCCGAGGGGGCGGGGACAGCACAGATACGCAGTATTTT.

This clone was seen a single time. This sequence joins TRBV14 and TRBJ1-1, with 12 bases aligning to TRBD1. With 3 bases clipped from V and 4 bases from J, the junction kept 12 bases outside the gene matches. The CDR3 extends over 18 amino acids. Germline CDR1 SGHDN, CDR2 FVKESK. The CDR3 coding sequence is TGTGCCAGCAGCCACTACCGGGACAGGGGGCTAGGTGGCACTGAAGCTTTCTTT. Its protein product is CASSHYRDRGLGGTEAFF.

The V and J genes are TRBV2 and TRBJ1-6, with D perhaps matching TRBD1 (6 bases). CDR1 SNHLY and CDR2 FYNNEI come from the germline V gene. This CDR3 region has 15 residues. Trimming removed 11 bases from V and 0 bases from J, with 14 bases in between. The CDR3 loop is CAGQTESSYNSPLHF. The CDR3 DNA reads TGTGCCGGACAGACCGAGAGCTCCTATAATTCACCCCTCCACTTT. Full variable domain (missing parts from reference TRBV2 and TRBJ1-6): EPEVTQTPSHQVTQMGQEVILRCVPISNHLYFYWYRQILGQKVEFLVSFYNNEISEKSEIFDDQFSVERPDGSNFTLKIRSTKLEDSAMYFCAGQTESSYNSPLHFGNGTRLTVT.

The genes are TRBV19 and TRBJ1-5; 8 nucleotides agree with TRBD1. V trimming: 4 bases; J trimming: 5 bases; junction bases outside the gene matches: 7. CDR1 and CDR2 from the germline V gene are LNHDA and SQIVND (reference sequence). This CDR3 is built from 15 residues. CDR3 bases: TGTGCCAGTAGTACTGGACAGGGTCTAGATCAGCCCCAGCATTTT. As protein: CASSTGQGLDQPQHF.

This sequence joins TRBV3-1 (or the pseudogene TRBV3-2) and TRBJ1-1; D perhaps matches TRBD1 (6 bases). V dropped 2 bases and J dropped 0 bases, with 7 bases sitting between them. Germline CDR1 reads LGHDT; CDR2 reads YNNKEL (reference sequence). The CDR3 spans 14 residues. CDR3 residues: CASSQQGLNTEAFF. The CDR3 DNA follows: TGTGCCAGCAGCCAACAGGGGCTGAACACTGAAGCTTTCTTT.

The chain uses TRBV11-1 and TRBJ2-1, with D possibly being TRBD1 (5 bases). V was trimmed by 7 bases and J by 1 base, leaving 11 bases between them. The CDR3 is 14 amino acids. Germline V gene data show CDR1 as SGHAT and CDR2 as FQDESV (reference sequence). CDR3 loop: CASKAGNSYNEQFF. The CDR3 bases are TGTGCCAGCAAGGCAGGGAATTCCTACAATGAGCAGTTCTTC.

The rearrangement uses TRBV7-9 and TRBJ1-2; D ambiguous. The CDR3 sequence is 13 residues long. Germline loops: CDR1 SEHNR, CDR2 FQNEAQ (reference sequence). The V end was cut by 6 bases, the J end by 8 bases, with 16 bases between. CDR3: CASSLGPEPGYTF. The CDR3 nucleotides read TGTGCCAGCAGTCTCGGTCCGGAGCCCGGCTACACCTTC.

The rearrangement uses TRBV29-1 and TRBJ1-1; D perhaps matches TRBD1 (6 bases). The CDR3 has 13 residues. V lost 6 bases and J lost 4, with 15 bases in between. Germline CDR1 and CDR2: SQVTM and ANQGSEA. The CDR3 nucleotides are TGCAGCGTCCTCACCGGGACAACCACTGAAGCTTTCTTT. As protein: CSVLTGTTTEAFF.